This T cell receptor beta chain was observed in a study of T cells in Graves' hyperthyroidism and ophthalmopathy. The CDR3 sequence is 11 residues long. Per germline, CDR1 SGDLS and CDR2 YYNGEE. The ends were cut back, 3 bases at V and 7 bases at J, with 7 bases in the middle. In this sample, this clonotype turned up a few times. Its antigen remains unidentified. General study findings and limits: Before onset, ophthalmopathy was predicted by the model a median about 6.2 months earlier.

It was RNA transcripts that yielded the amplified TCR beta CDR3 regions. Researchers ran a first-round RT-PCR on the TCR CDR3 using the HTBI primer set. TCRdb re-derived calls from the multiplex PCR reads in MiXCR, one entry per CDR3 protein. The sample yields around 760,000 distinct CDR3 sequences, 30% to 40% seen once. Sequenced material: blood. The chain employs TRBV9 and TRBJ1-2; no clear D. This receptor was taken from a woman aged 40 to 55 with Graves' hyperthyroidism. The CDR3 here is CASSGSPGYTF. In DNA, the CDR3 is TGTGCCAGCAGCGGGAGTCCTGGCTACACCTTC.